This T cell receptor beta chain derives from a study of long-term antiretroviral therapy in people with HIV. General observations from the study: The blood, collected between about 2003 and 2017, was possibly taken under older ART regimens. Dominance of pre-ART expanded clones persisted, fluctuating and often declining after ART.

Worth noting for this clone: Its specificity is unknown.

The authors ran the immunoSEQ assay, v3.0, at survey level. Libraries were prepared by immunoSEQ multiplex PCR; TCRdb keeps only in-frame clonotypes and omits some of them. The sample has some 28,000 clones, less than 85% seen once. The CDR3 extends over 14 amino acids. Unmatched junction bases numbered 10, after V lost 7 bases and J lost 7 bases. The germline CDR1 and CDR2 sequences are LNHDA and SQIVND (reference sequence). This receptor was taken from a man aged 35-49 years with HIV. Specimen: unsorted PBMCs, collected 0.3 years after starting antiretroviral therapy. The J gene is TRBJ1-1, the V gene TRBV19, with 9 bases matching TRBD1. CDR3 protein: CASTVRDRDLEAFF. CDR3 nucleotide sequence: TGTGCCAGTACCGTAAGGGACAGGGACCTTGAAGCTTTCTTT. The whole variable domain, filled in from reference TRBV19 and TRBJ1-1, reads DGGITQSPKYLFRKEGQNVTLSCEQNLNHDAMYWYRQDPGQGLRLIYYSQIVNDFQKGDIAEGYSVSREKKESFPLTVTSAQKNPTAFYLCASTVRDRDLEAFFGQGTRLTVV.